A selection of T cell receptor beta chains follows, all from one sample in a study of T cells in Graves' hyperthyroidism and ophthalmopathy. TCRdb used MiXCR to reprocess the multiplex PCR reads, holding one entry per CDR3 protein. The table has tens of thousands of distinct CDR3 sequences, roughly 52% seen once. Sequencing was carried out using blood. Receptors were obtained from a middle-aged man with Graves' ophthalmopathy. CDR3s include the opening cysteine and the closing phenylalanine or tryptophan. D genes are given only for firm matches. Only part of the rows carry a size: once, few, many, or a class if the clone is expanded.

CASNLAGANTGELFF	TGTGCCAGCAACCTAGCGGGGGCCAACACCGGGGAGCTGTTTTTT	TRBD2	TRBV2	TRBJ2-2	many
CSGDNYNEQYF	TGCAGTGGGGACAACTACAATGAGCAGTATTTT	NA	TRBV20-1	TRBJ2-3	NA
CATSDRLASGGPDTQFF	TGTGCCACCAGTGATAGGTTGGCTAGCGGGGGACCAGATACGCAGTTCTTC	TRBD2	TRBV24-1	TRBJ2-1	NA
CSVVSGAGVWNEQYF	TGCAGCGTTGTCTCCGGGGCAGGGGTTTGGAACGAGCAGTACTTC	NA	TRBV29-1	TRBJ2-7	many
CAIRGGDFSYEQYF	TGTGCCATAAGGGGGGGGGACTTCTCCTACGAGCAGTACTTC	NA	TRBV10-3	TRBJ2-7	medium-sized
CASSLPGGGFYEQYF	TGTGCCAGCAGCCTGCCGGGAGGGGGGTTCTACGAGCAGTACTTC	TRBD2	TRBV5-4	TRBJ2-7	many
CASILAGTGNSPLHF	TGTGCCAGCATACTCGCCGGGACAGGCAATTCACCCCTCCACTTT	TRBD1	TRBV2	TRBJ1-6	NA
CASSMMREHPHEQFF	TGTGCCAGCAGTATGATGCGGGAGCATCCCCATGAGCAGTTCTTC	TRBD2	TRBV25-1	TRBJ2-1	NA
CASARGPYEQYF	TGTGCCAGCGCAAGGGGGCCCTACGAGCAGTACTTC	TRBD1	TRBV7-2	TRBJ2-7	NA
CGSVVGSSSGNTIYF	TGTGGTTCGGTCGTTGGATCTTCCTCTGGAAACACCATATATTTT	NA	TRBV6-2/TRBV6-3	TRBJ1-3	many
CASVPRGSTEALF	TGCGCCAGCGTCCCCAGGGGGAGCACTGAAGCTCTCTTT	TRBD1	TRBV5-1	TRBJ1-1	NA
CASSFLSEQFF	TGTGCCAGCAGTTTTCTCAGTGAGCAGTTCTTC	NA	TRBV27	TRBJ2-1	many
CATTRDSEAFF	TGTGCCACCACAAGGGACAGCGAAGCTTTCTTT	TRBD1	TRBV19	TRBJ1-1	many
CSVEGTSGRAILTDTQYF	TGCAGCGTTGAGGGGACTAGCGGGAGGGCTATTCTCACAGATACGCAGTATTTT	TRBD2	TRBV29-1	TRBJ2-3	NA
CASSVVGADTQYF	TGTGCCAGCAGCGTAGTTGGGGCAGATACGCAGTATTTT	NA	TRBV9	TRBJ2-3	medium-sized
CASSRGRTYEQYF	TGTGCTAGCAGCCGAGGACGGACCTACGAGCAGTACTTC	NA	TRBV7-3	TRBJ2-7	NA
CASSFDRNTEAFF	TGTGCCAGCAGCTTTGACAGGAACACTGAAGCTTTCTTT	NA	TRBV2	TRBJ1-1	NA
CSYGRQRGNTIYF	TGCAGTTACGGGAGACAGAGAGGAAACACCATATATTTT	NA	TRBV29-1	TRBJ1-3	NA
CASSLGDSGFYNEQFF	TGTGCCAGCAGTTTAGGGGATAGCGGATTCTACAATGAGCAGTTCTTC	NA	TRBV7-3	TRBJ2-1	many
CASSVGGGGNTDTQYF	TGTGCCAGCAGCGTAGGCGGGGGGGGGAACACAGATACGCAGTATTTT	TRBD2	TRBV9	TRBJ2-3	NA
CSATRPGAGAETQYF	TGCAGTGCGACCCGGCCGGGGGCCGGGGCAGAGACCCAGTACTTC	NA	TRBV20-1	TRBJ2-5	NA
CSARPQGSYGGYTF	TGCAGTGCTAGGCCACAGGGGTCGTACGGCGGCTACACCTTC	TRBD1	TRBV20-1	TRBJ1-2	many
CSARGSYEQYF	TGCAGTGCTAGAGGTTCCTACGAGCAGTACTTC	NA	TRBV20-1	TRBJ2-7	once
CSARTSGELFF	TGCAGTGCTAGGACTAGCGGGGAGCTGTTTTTT	NA	TRBV20-1	TRBJ2-2	NA
CATSEGRHPGEAFF	TGTGCCACCAGTGAGGGACGTCACCCCGGCGAGGCTTTCTTT	NA	TRBV24-1	TRBJ1-1	many
CSASPTDRGAWEQFF	TGCAGTGCTAGTCCGACGGACAGGGGGGCCTGGGAGCAGTTCTTC	TRBD1	TRBV20-1	TRBJ2-1	NA
CASSLSRGQDSPLHF	TGTGCCAGCAGTTTATCAAGGGGGCAGGATTCACCCCTCCACTTT	TRBD1	TRBV28	TRBJ1-6	NA
CTSSQDWGLAGVNEQLF	TGCACCAGCAGCCAAGATTGGGGACTAGCGGGGGTAAATGAGCAGCTCTTC	TRBD2	TRBV4-1	TRBJ2-1	NA
CAIRDPDWPLYNQSSYEQYF	TGTGCCATCAGGGACCCGGACTGGCCGCTATACAATCAATCCTCCTACGAGCAGTACTTC	NA	TRBV10-3	TRBJ2-7	NA
CASGQGARETQYF	TGTGCTAGCGGGCAGGGGGCGAGGGAGACCCAGTACTTC	NA	TRBV6-6	TRBJ2-5	NA
CASARVMNTEAFF	TGTGCCAGCGCGAGAGTCATGAACACTGAAGCTTTCTTT	NA	TRBV2	TRBJ1-1	NA
CSARDSSSGRDSYNEQFF	TGCAGTGCTAGAGATTCCTCTAGCGGGAGGGATTCCTACAATGAGCAGTTCTTC	TRBD2	TRBV20-1	TRBJ2-1	many
CATKMDRAYEQYF	TGTGCCACCAAAATGGACAGAGCCTACGAGCAGTACTTC	NA	TRBV2	TRBJ2-7	medium-sized
CASSTDRGKRVYGYTF	TGTGCCAGCAGCACGGACAGGGGGAAGCGTGTCTATGGCTACACCTTC	TRBD1	TRBV7-2	TRBJ1-2	NA
CASSQMQGVGYTF	TGTGCCAGCAGTCAAATGCAGGGAGTGGGCTACACCTTC	NA	TRBV7-9	TRBJ1-2	medium-sized
CASSSGTSYEQYF	TGTGCCAGCAGTAGCGGGACTTCCTACGAGCAGTACTTC	TRBD2	TRBV5-4	TRBJ2-7	once
CASSLGHETQYF	TGTGCCAGCAGCTTGGGGCATGAGACCCAGTACTTC	NA	TRBV11-1	TRBJ2-5	many
CAIRDNTGAQAFF	TGTGCCATCAGGGACAACACTGGGGCTCAAGCTTTCTTT	NA	TRBV10-3	TRBJ1-1	medium-sized
CASSGDSNQPQHF	TGTGCCAGCAGTGGGGATAGCAATCAGCCCCAGCATTTT	NA	TRBV2	TRBJ1-5	medium-sized
CSARNPTGEGGRISYEQYF	TGCAGTGCTAGGAACCCGACGGGCGAGGGGGGTAGGATTTCCTACGAGCAGTACTTC	NA	TRBV20-1	TRBJ2-7	NA
CASSLGGTSGSGEQFF	TGTGCCAGCAGCTTGGGAGGGACTAGCGGGAGCGGTGAGCAGTTCTTC	TRBD2	TRBV5-8	TRBJ2-1	many
CASSTGDGTDTQFF	TGTGCCAGTAGTACGGGAGACGGCACAGATACGCAGTTCTTC	NA	TRBV19	TRBJ2-1	once
CASSVAVYNEQFF	TGTGCCAGCAGTGTTGCGGTCTACAATGAGCAGTTCTTC	NA	TRBV2	TRBJ2-1	NA